The 17 T cell receptor beta chains presented below share a single source sample, sequenced in a study of blood T cell repertoires in COVID-19. Profiling relied on immunoSEQ multiplex PCR, and the TCRdb table lists in-frame clones only, not all of them. The data hold 100,000 to 150,000 clones, with 86% observed a single time. The material sequenced was peripheral blood. The receptors here all came from a human donor in a cohort sampled during active COVID-19.

The chain recombines TRBV10-1 with TRBJ2-7, with TRBD1 matching 9 bases. There are 16 residues in the CDR3. From germline, CDR1 is WNHNN and CDR2 SYGVQD (reference sequence). V lost 0 bases to trimming and J lost 7 bases; unmatched junction nucleotides: 10. The DNA of the CDR3 is TGCGCCAGCAGTGAGTCGGCGGGACAGGGAATGGGGGAGCAGTACTTC. Protein: CASSESAGQGMGEQYF.

This chain connects TRBV10-1 to TRBJ2-5; maybe TRBD2 (6 bases). The CDR3 length is 15 residues. V lost 3 bases and J 5 bases, leaving 16 bases between the germline ends. From germline, CDR1 is WNHNN and CDR2 SYGVQD (reference sequence). CDR3 region: CASSDSGLPLETQYF. The CDR3 nucleotides are TGCGCCAGCAGTGACTCCGGACTACCTCTGGAGACCCAGTACTTC.

The chain is built from TRBV6-8 and TRBJ1-5; D perhaps matches TRBD1 (6 bases). CDR1 is MNHGY and CDR2 is SAAAGT in the germline V gene. The CDR3 has 18 amino acids. Trimming shortened V by 0 bases and J by 1 base, and 16 bases separated the two germline ends. The CDR3 spells CASSYSFAGAWSNQPQHF. In DNA form, the CDR3 reads TGTGCCAGCAGTTACTCGTTCGCAGGGGCATGGAGCAATCAGCCCCAGCATTTT.

This chain joins TRBV14 and TRBJ2-7; D not certain. The CDR3 covers 16 residues. Germline CDR1 reads SGHDN; CDR2 reads FVKESK. Trimming took 3 bases from V and 0 from J, leaving 15 bases between them. CDR3 sequence (DNA): TGTGCCAGCAGCCAGAGACATTCCTTTAGCTCCTACGAGCAGTACTTC. Protein sequence: CASSQRHSFSSYEQYF. Based on the CDR3 plus reference TRBV14 and TRBJ2-7, the full variable domain is EAGVTQFPSHSVIEKGQTVTLRCDPISGHDNLYWYRRVMGKEIKFLLHFVKESKQDESGMPNNRFLAERTGGTYSTLKVQPAELEDSGVYFCASSQRHSFSSYEQYFGPGTRLTVT.

The J gene is TRBJ2-3, the V gene TRBV4-1; TRBD2 matches 7 bases. Germline CDR1 reads MGHRA; CDR2 reads YSYEKL. CDR3 size: 19 residues. After removal of 1 base from V and 5 bases from J, the junction contained 18 bases not matched to a gene. Here the CDR3 DNA reads TGCGCCAGCAGCCAAGGGTCGGGGCGATTTGGCGGGAGAGTAGATACGCAGTATTTT. It yields the protein CASSQGSGRFGGRVDTQYF.

V usage is TRBV6-5 and J usage is TRBJ1-2; no firm D call. From germline, CDR1 is MNHEY and CDR2 SVGAGI. V lost 0 bases and J 8 bases, leaving 19 bases between the germline ends. This CDR3 comprises 16 residues. CDR3 sequence: CASSYSKAVVIKGYTF. The CDR3, as DNA: TGTGCCAGCAGTTACTCGAAGGCGGTGGTAATAAAGGGCTACACCTTC.

The chain employs TRBV7-9 and TRBJ2-7; the match to TRBD1 covers 9 bases. Germline assignment: CDR1 SEHNR and CDR2 FQNEAQ (reference sequence). The CDR3 length is 16 residues. Trimming at V came to 5 bases and at J to 3 bases, leaving 11 bases not matched to a gene. The CDR3, as DNA: TGTGCCAGCAGCGCAGAATTACAGGGGGCAGGCTACGAGCAGTACTTC. Its translation is CASSAELQGAGYEQYF.

This chain connects TRBV7-9 to TRBJ1-4; no clear D. The germline CDR1 and CDR2 sequences are SEHNR and FQNEAQ (reference sequence). This CDR3 is 15 amino acids long. Trimming pared 2 bases from V and 7 bases from J, leaving 14 bases between. The CDR3 DNA sequence: TGTGCCAGCAGCTTATTGGTACAGAGTACTGAAAAACTGTTTTTT. Amino acids: CASSLLVQSTEKLFF.

This rearrangement joins TRBV6-4 to TRBJ2-5; 15 nucleotides agree with TRBD2. The CDR3 runs 18 residues. The germline V gene has CDR1 MRHNA and CDR2 SNTAGT. V lost 8 bases, J lost 1 base, and 11 bases stayed unmatched. The CDR3, as DNA: TGTGCCAGCGACACGGGACTAGCGGGAGGTTTGGGCCAAGAGACCCAGTACTTC. Translation gives CASDTGLAGGLGQETQYF.

The V and J genes are TRBV5-4 and TRBJ2-2, with 8 bases aligning to TRBD1. The CDR3 loop spans 14 amino acids. Germline assignment: CDR1 SGHNT and CDR2 YYREEE (reference sequence). Trimming at V came to 9 bases and at J to 6 bases, leaving 10 bases not matched to a gene. CDR3 protein: CANLDRGGSGELFF. DNA for the CDR3: TGTGCCAATCTAGACAGGGGCGGTTCCGGGGAGCTGTTTTTT. The full variable domain, in which reference TRBV5-4 and TRBJ2-2 provide the parts outside the CDR3, is ETGVTQSPTHLIKTRGQQVTLRCSSQSGHNTVSWYQQALGQGPQFIFQYYREEENGRGNFPPRFSGLQFPNYSSELNVNALELDDSALYLCANLDRGGSGELFFGEGSRLTVL.

The chain uses TRBV16 and TRBJ1-3; D gene unclear. Germline CDR1 is KGHSY and CDR2 is FQNENV. The CDR3 contains 14 residues. With 4 bases removed from V and 0 bases from J, the gap between germline ends came to 7 bases. The CDR3 spells CASSRQASGNTIYF. CDR3 bases: TGTGCCAGCAGCCGTCAGGCCTCTGGAAACACCATATATTTT.

The chain employs TRBV9 and TRBJ2-2; D is undetermined. Trimming cost V 0 bases and J 0 bases, with 6 bases left between them. The CDR3 extends over 15 amino acids. Germline assignment: CDR1 SGDLS and CDR2 YYNGEE. Here the CDR3 DNA reads TGTGCCAGCAGCGTAGTGAGCTCGAACACCGGGGAGCTGTTTTTT. Protein sequence: CASSVVSSNTGELFF.

The chain recombines TRBV4-1 with TRBJ2-2; tentatively, D is TRBD2 (6 bases). Trimming took 3 bases from V and 0 from J, leaving 20 bases between them. This CDR3 contains 19 residues. Germline CDR1 MGHRA, CDR2 YSYEKL. The CDR3 loop is CASSQWRGGSSANTGELFF. CDR3 sequence (DNA): TGCGCCAGCAGCCAGTGGAGGGGCGGAAGTTCCGCGAACACCGGGGAGCTGTTTTTT.

The chain employs TRBV5-6 and TRBJ1-1, with D maybe TRBD1 (6 bases). CDR3 length: 12 residues. Germline assignment: CDR1 SGHDT and CDR2 YYEEEE. The V and J ends lost 2 bases and 8 bases respectively, with 10 bases between them. The CDR3 protein is CASSLGQTEAFF. Written as DNA, the CDR3 is TGTGCCAGCAGCTTAGGACAGACCGAAGCTTTCTTT.

The rearrangement links TRBV7-2 to TRBJ2-7, with 9 bases identical to TRBD1. Germline CDR1 SGHTA, CDR2 FQGNSA. CDR3 length: 17 residues. After removal of 4 bases from V and 3 bases from J, the junction contained 13 bases not matched to a gene. In nucleotides, the CDR3 is TGTGCCAGCAGCTGGGGCCCGGGACAGGGAGCGGGCTACGAGCAGTACTTC. This codes for CASSWGPGQGAGYEQYF.

This clone was recorded a few times. The chain links TRBV6-6 to TRBJ2-7, with 10 bases matching TRBD2. The CDR3 is 19 residues long. The germline V gene has CDR1 MNHNY and CDR2 SVGAGI (reference sequence). The V and J ends lost 5 bases and 0 bases, in that order; junction bases with no gene match: 16. The CDR3 reads CASSRLGGSASGSSYEQYF. CDR3 sequence (DNA): TGTGCCAGCAGTCGACTGGGAGGGTCGGCTAGCGGGAGCTCCTACGAGCAGTACTTC.

The genes are TRBV28 and TRBJ2-7; 9 nucleotides line up with TRBD1. Germline V gene data show CDR1 as MDHEN and CDR2 as SYDVKM. This CDR3 comprises 17 residues. Germline trimming cut 5 bases from V and 6 bases from J; bases unmatched to any gene: 17. Here the CDR3 reads CASSPSAPGTGRSEQYF. CDR3 DNA sequence: TGTGCCAGCAGTCCATCCGCTCCCGGGACAGGGCGAAGCGAGCAGTACTTC.